The next 15 T cell receptor beta chains were all read from a single sample in a study of radiation and T cells in renal cell carcinoma. Documented time point: baseline pretreatment blood. The treatment is: 15 Gy SBRT to primary tumor, nephrectomy 4 weeks later. Measured with immunoSEQ multiplex PCR; TCRdb has only the in-frame clones, and not every one. The sample includes 130,000 or so clones, around nine tenths of them seen just once. Here the sequenced sample was blood, taken from a patient whose treatment included radiotherapy and nephrectomy. The receptors were gathered from a woman aged 45-65 years with renal cell carcinoma.

CDR3 region: CASSLSGEGGSYEQYF. CDR3 nucleotide sequence: TGTGCCAGCAGCCTAAGCGGGGAAGGAGGGTCCTACGAGCAGTACTTC. The chain joins TRBV9 to TRBJ2-7, with 7 bases matching TRBD2. Germline V gives CDR1 SGDLS, CDR2 YYNGEE. Trimming at V came to 4 bases and at J to 1 base, leaving 11 bases not matched to a gene. The CDR3 is 16 amino acids. The full variable domain, its missing parts supplied by reference TRBV9 and TRBJ2-7, is DSGVTQTPKHLITATGQRVTLRCSPRSGDLSVYWYQQSLDQGLQFLIQYYNGEERAKGNILERFSAQQFPDLHSELNLSSLELGDSALYFCASSLSGEGGSYEQYFGPGTRLTVT.

V and J are TRBV30 and TRBJ1-1, with TRBD1 identical over 7 bases. The J segment lost 3 bases and the V segment lost 2 bases, leaving 3 bases of the junction unmatched. The CDR3 has 13 amino acids. From germline, CDR1 is GTSNPN and CDR2 SVGIG (reference sequence). The DNA of the CDR3 is TGTGCCTGGAGTAACAGGGGAGACACTGAAGCTTTCTTT. This gives the protein CAWSNRGDTEAFF.

This rearrangement joins TRBV7-3 to TRBJ2-6; D assignment may be TRBD1 or TRBD2 (5 bases each). The CDR3 totals 14 residues. Trimming removed 8 bases at V and 4 bases at J, with 12 bases between. Germline V CDR1 and CDR2: SGHTA, FQGTGA. In nucleotides, the CDR3 is TGTGCCAGCGGCCGGGACCCCGGGGCCAACGTCCTGACTTTC. Its translation is CASGRDPGANVLTF.

The rearrangement uses TRBV19 and TRBJ1-2; 7 bases match TRBD1. CDR1 and CDR2 (germline): LNHDA, SQIVND (reference sequence). This CDR3 contains 13 residues. The V segment lost 4 bases and the J segment 5 bases; nucleotides outside the gene matches: 4. CDR3 nucleotide sequence: TGTGCCAGTAGTACCGACAGGGAATATGGCTACACCTTC. This translates into CASSTDREYGYTF.

This clone was picked up a small number of times. The V and J genes are TRBV5-1 and TRBJ2-5; 11 bases agree with TRBD2. V shed 3 bases, J shed 3 bases, and the junction held 7 bases outside the gene matches. CDR1 SGHRS and CDR2 YFSETQ come from the germline V gene. The CDR3 runs to 16 residues. CDR3 DNA sequence: TGCGCCAGCAGCTCCCCTGCGACTAGCGGGGAAGAGACCCAGTACTTC. Translated: CASSSPATSGEETQYF.

The V and J genes are TRBV20-1 and TRBJ2-5; D is ambiguous. Germline V CDR1 and CDR2: DFQATT, SNEGSKA (reference sequence). This CDR3 comprises 10 residues. The germline V and J ends were trimmed by 2 bases and 5 bases, with 3 bases remaining between them. The chain's CDR3 is CSARLETQYF. The CDR3 region has the DNA TGCAGTGCTAGATTGGAGACCCAGTACTTC.

The chain combines TRBV18 with TRBJ1-3; D is perhaps TRBD1 (5 bases). CDR3 size: 16 residues. V lost 6 bases and J 0 bases, leaving 15 bases between the germline ends. Germline V gene data show CDR1 as KGHSH and CDR2 as LQKENI. CDR3 residues: CASSWDGRDSGNTIYF. The CDR3 DNA reads TGTGCCAGCTCCTGGGACGGGCGGGACTCTGGAAACACCATATATTTT.

This clone was seen just once. CDR3 residues: CASSLDQTSYGYTF. In DNA form, the CDR3 reads TGTGCCAGCAGCTTAGATCAGACTTCCTATGGCTACACCTTC. This chain links TRBV7-2 with TRBJ1-2; D is unclear. This CDR3 spans 14 amino acids. Trimming stripped 1 base from V and 4 bases from J, with 10 bases between. Germline values: CDR1 SGHTA, CDR2 FQGNSA.

The chain uses TRBV7-4 and TRBJ1-2, with a weak D call TRBD1 (5 bases). CDR3 length: 15 amino acids. V dropped 3 bases and J dropped 8 bases, with 19 bases sitting between them. Germline-derived CDR1 and CDR2 are SGHVT and SQSDAQ. This CDR3 reads CASSFARTGKKGYTF. The CDR3 nucleotides read TGTGCCAGCAGCTTCGCCCGAACAGGCAAGAAAGGCTACACCTTC. The full variable domain, rest sourced from reference TRBV7-4 and TRBJ1-2, is GAGVSQSPRYKVAKRGRDVALRCDSISGHVTLYWYRQTLGQGSEVLTYSQSDAQRDKSGRPSGRFSAERPERSVSTLKIQRTEQGDSAVYLCASSFARTGKKGYTFGSGTRLTVV.

This clone appeared a few times. The chain couples TRBV21-1 to TRBJ1-6. TRBV21-1 is noted as a pseudogene. The CDR3 runs 19 residues. The CDR3 DNA is TGTGCCAGCAGCCCCCGATTCGGGCAGCACCCCTCCTATAATTCACCCCTCCACTTT. Encoded protein: CASSPRFGQHPSYNSPLHF.

This clone was counted between two and nine times. The chain couples TRBV4-2 to TRBJ1-1; D perhaps matches TRBD1 (5 bases). Per the germline V gene, CDR1 is LGHNA and CDR2 is YNFKEQ. This CDR3 region has 17 residues. V lost 7 bases and J 1 base, leaving 22 bases between the germline ends. The CDR3 nucleotides are TGTGCCAGCAATCCAAGAGGTGGGGGATGGAGGAACACTGAAGCTTTCTTT. It codes for CASNPRGGGWRNTEAFF.

The chain is built from TRBV7-2 and TRBJ2-3; the match to TRBD2 covers 9 bases. CDR3 size: 19 residues. Looked up from germline, CDR1 is SGHTA and CDR2 is FQGNSA. V lost 2 bases to trimming and J lost 3 bases; unmatched junction nucleotides: 15. The CDR3 coding sequence is TGTGCCAGCAGCTTAAGTCTGCGGGGGGGCTTGAGTGCGACAGATACGCAGTATTTT. This encodes CASSLSLRGGLSATDTQYF. The full variable domain, completed using reference TRBV7-2 and TRBJ2-3, is GAGVSQSPSNKVTEKGKDVELRCDPISGHTALYWYRQSLGQGLEFLIYFQGNSAPDKSGLPSDRFSAERTGGSVSTLTIQRTQQEDSAVYLCASSLSLRGGLSATDTQYFGPGTRLTVL.

This clone was detected a few times. This chain links TRBV2 with TRBJ1-1, with TRBD1 identical over 7 bases. The junction had 8 bases not matched to a gene; V was cut back by 10 bases and J by 0 bases. CDR1 SNHLY and CDR2 FYNNEI come from the germline V gene. The CDR3 length is 14 residues. The CDR3 region is CANPGQSMNTEAFF. The CDR3 nucleotides are TGTGCCAACCCGGGACAGTCTATGAACACTGAAGCTTTCTTT.

This rearrangement joins TRBV5-1 to TRBJ2-5; TRBD1 might be the D (5 bases). CDR1 and CDR2 (germline): SGHRS, YFSETQ. The CDR3 is made up of 13 amino acids. V shed 0 bases and J shed 3 bases, with 6 bases lying between them. The DNA for the CDR3 is TGCGCCAGCAGCTTGGGACAGAAAGAGACCCAGTACTTC. Translated: CASSLGQKETQYF.

A single count supports this clone. This chain joins TRBV15 and TRBJ1-6; the D gene is possibly TRBD1 (5 bases). Germline V gene lookup returns CDR1 LNHNV and CDR2 YYDKDF (reference sequence). The CDR3 covers 12 residues. Between the trimmed V and J ends, which lost 1 base and 15 bases, there was a span of 10 bases. CDR3 in DNA: TGTGCCACCAGCAGAGGACAGCCCGACCTCCACTTT. It codes for CATSRGQPDLHF.